This T cell receptor beta chain originates from a study of beta chain features in type 1 diabetes. The CDR3 runs 13 residues. Germline assignment: CDR1 GTSNPN and CDR2 SVGIG (reference sequence). V was trimmed by 1 base and J by 4 bases, leaving 8 bases between them. This clone was counted a few times. Other DNA sequences of this sample code for an identical CDR3. The whole isolated RNA underwent reverse transcription, so sequencing captured expressed TCRB transcripts. Libraries were prepared by immunoSEQ multiplex PCR; TCRdb keeps only in-frame clonotypes and omits some of them. The data show 450,000 to 600,000 clones, with around 28% seen just once and around 0.065% held by the top ten.

Sequenced input: naive CD4+ T cells from blood. The V gene is TRBV30, the J gene TRBJ1-5, with D possibly matching TRBD1 (5 bases). This receptor was identified in a man between 18 and 29 years old in good health. CDR3 loop: CAWSERGNQPQHF. The DNA for the CDR3 is TGTGCCTGGAGTGAAAGGGGTAATCAGCCCCAGCATTTT.